Sequencing of this TCR beta chain was carried out in a study of human T cells and chemical hapten exposure. Sample time point: healthy volunteer bleed at 2 weeks. RNA extraction used unfractionated whole blood as the source of total RNA. At least ten counts were recorded for this clonotype. Each CDR3 protein is one row after TCRdb ran MiXCR on the RACE reads. Among 25,000 to 35,000 distinct CDR3 sequences, 6% to 7.5% were seen once, and the ten largest hold approximately 9.9%. This CDR3 spans 15 amino acids. Looked up from germline, CDR1 is LNHNV and CDR2 is YYDKDF (reference sequence). Trimming took off 0 bases at V and 7 bases at J, with 12 bases between the two ends.

The clonotype was recovered from a human donor in good health. Some clones in this sample may be carry-over from other donors' samples. Sequenced: whole blood. V and J are TRBV15 and TRBJ1-4, with D uncertain. The CDR3, as DNA: TGTGCCACCAGCAGAGACGTACTTGCTACTGAAAAACTGTTTTTT. It specifies CATSRDVLATEKLFF.